This T cell receptor beta chain derives from a study of cytomegalovirus exposure and HLA in healthy donors. In the PCR, 60 Vbeta and 13 Jbeta primers were used. TCRdb's copy holds only in-frame clones and misses some; the assay was immunoSEQ multiplex PCR. The sample lists roughly 160,000 clones; 80% to 85% were seen once. Points from the study as a whole: Some V segments (TRBV6-2 and TRBV6-3 among them) were excluded as indistinguishable. It was approximately 160 TCR beta chains that were listed as cytomegalovirus-associated. Most TCR beta V segments were productive about 90% or about 30% of the time in an earlier analysis.

CDR1 and CDR2 (germline): SEHNR, FQNEAQ (reference sequence). With 4 bases removed from V and 4 bases from J, the gap between germline ends came to 14 bases. This CDR3 comprises 16 residues. As to this clone: Its antigen is undetermined.

This TCR was sampled from a boy aged 2 to 10 in good health and CMV-seronegative. Sequencing was done on a sample of PBMCs. The chain employs TRBV7-9 and TRBJ1-6, with a tentative D call TRBD1 (5 bases). The CDR3 loop is CASSSQLGTYNSPLHF. For the CDR3, the DNA is TGTGCCAGCAGCTCGCAACTCGGGACTTATAATTCACCCCTCCACTTT.